This record looks at one T cell receptor (beta chain) sequence and its context. The data are from a study of blood T cell repertoires in COVID-19. About the study: In each case, the material was cDNA or gDNA derived from T cells, B-cell-depleted T cells, or PBMCs.

Original processing methods: Counts of nucleated cells, estimated from reference gene primer amplification, were obtained. Clones were read by immunoSEQ multiplex PCR, and TCRdb kept only the in-frame ones, dropping some. The V and J calls and the clone size are those of that table, but D and trimming were determined from the DNA. The table shows approximately 250,000 clones, with approximately 90% occurring only once. Study members were between about 18 and 95 years old and lived in over 20 US regions. Recovered participants had two consecutive negative NP/OP PCR tests, healthcare professional clearance, or symptom resolution. Sequencing was done on a sample of PBMCs or T cells enriched from blood (not recorded which). The receptor comes from a woman in her twenties or thirties who had recovered from COVID-19.

CDR3 residues: CASSWSQNYGYTF. CDR3 bases: TGTGCCAGCAGTTGGTCACAGAACTATGGCTACACCTTC. The chain couples TRBV28 to TRBJ1-2; D remains ambiguous. Trimming took 4 bases from V and 2 from J, leaving 8 bases between them. The CDR3 contains 13 residues. Germline lookup yields CDR1 MDHEN and CDR2 SYDVKM.